One and the same sample provided the 16 T cell receptor beta chains below, sequenced in a study of CD8+ T cells in alopecia areata. Following extraction, RNA underwent reverse transcription to cDNA, which served as the sequencing template. Measured with immunoSEQ multiplex PCR; TCRdb has only the in-frame clones, and not every one. The sample has about 180,000 clones; roughly 60% are singletons. The sample here was CD4+ T cells sorted from blood, taken at week 0. These receptors originate from a human donor with alopecia areata.

The rearrangement links TRBV30 to TRBJ2-5; D is uncertain. This CDR3 is 13 amino acids long. Trimming removed 5 bases from V and 1 base from J, with 11 bases in between. Germline V gives CDR1 GTSNPN, CDR2 SVGIG (reference sequence). For the CDR3, the DNA is TGTGCCTGGGCCCCAGGCATCCAAGAGACCCAGTACTTC. This translates into CAWAPGIQETQYF. The whole variable domain, remainder taken from reference TRBV30 and TRBJ2-5, is SQTIHQWPATLVQPVGSPLSLECTVEGTSNPNLYWYRQAAGRGLQLLFYSVGIGQISSEVPQNLSASRPQDRQFILSSKKLLLSDSGFYLCAWAPGIQETQYFGPGTRLLVL.

This clone was detected only a few times. The rearrangement uses TRBV30 and TRBJ2-5; D may be TRBD1 (5 bases). The CDR3 has 16 amino acids. V was shortened by 2 bases and J by 2 bases, with 18 bases between the two germline ends. Germline CDR1 is GTSNPN and CDR2 is SVGIG (reference sequence). The chain's CDR3 is CAWSRSAGLLQETQYF. DNA of the CDR3: TGTGCCTGGAGTCGGTCGGCAGGGCTCCTTCAAGAGACCCAGTACTTC.

The V gene is TRBV29-1, the J gene TRBJ2-7, with 7 bases aligning to TRBD1. CDR3 length equals 13 residues. J lost 2 bases, V lost 6 bases, and 7 bases had no gene match. Germline CDR1 and CDR2: SQVTM and ANQGSEA. CDR3 nucleotides: TGCAGCGTCTCGGGGACAGTGACCTACGAGCAGTACTTC. This sequence encodes CSVSGTVTYEQYF.

The chain joins TRBV29-1 to TRBJ2-1; D is possibly TRBD1 (5 bases). The V and J ends lost 4 bases and 3 bases respectively, with 10 bases between them. The germline V gene encodes CDR1 SQVTM and CDR2 ANQGSEA. The CDR3 has 13 amino acids. The CDR3 DNA reads TGCAGCGTTGGGGGCTCCCACTACAATGAGCAGTTCTTC. Translated: CSVGGSHYNEQFF.

The genes are TRBV9 and TRBJ1-1; D is possibly TRBD1 (5 bases). Germline V lookup: CDR1 SGDLS, CDR2 YYNGEE. V lost 4 bases, J lost 12 bases, and 13 bases lay in between. The CDR3 runs 11 residues. The chain's CDR3 is CASSSGTTPFF. The CDR3 bases are TGTGCCAGCAGCTCAGGGACGACGCCTTTCTTT.

This clone was seen a few times. The chain carries TRBV6-1 and TRBJ2-6; 7 bases are a match to TRBD1. J gave up 0 bases and V 4 bases, and 9 bases lay outside the gene matches. Germline V lookup: CDR1 MNHNS, CDR2 SASEGT. CDR3 length: 18 residues. The CDR3 reads CASSGWTGSSSGANVLTF. Here the CDR3 DNA reads TGTGCCAGCAGTGGGTGGACAGGTTCGAGCTCTGGGGCCAACGTCCTGACTTTC.

V is TRBV28 and J is TRBJ1-6; D possibly corresponds to TRBD1 (5 bases). The V gene lost 2 bases and the J gene lost 12 bases, with 5 bases spanning the gap. Germline values: CDR1 MDHEN, CDR2 SYDVKM. The CDR3 totals 11 residues. CDR3 coding DNA: TGTGCCAGCAGTTTAGGGGGACCCCTCCACTTT. Protein sequence: CASSLGGPLHF.

This sequence joins TRBV2 and TRBJ2-1; tentatively, D is TRBD2 (5 bases). Between the trimmed V and J ends, which lost 6 bases and 8 bases, there was a span of 11 bases. CDR1 SNHLY and CDR2 FYNNEI come from the germline V gene. CDR3 length equals 12 residues. Here the CDR3 reads CASRGDYYEQFF. The DNA of the CDR3 is TGTGCCAGCAGAGGAGACTATTATGAGCAGTTCTTC.

With respect to this clone: Germline is not matched at one junction end, which may reflect a read error. This chain joins TRBV27 and TRBJ2-5; D remains ambiguous. The V gene's germline CDR1 is MNHEY and CDR2 SMNVEV (reference sequence). The length of the CDR3 is 13 residues. The CDR3 spells CASSLSRKGGENF. Written as DNA, the CDR3 is TGTGCCAGCAGTTTATCGAGAAAGGGTGGAGAGAACTTC.

The CDR3 loop reads CASSLASGGAYNEQFF. CDR3 sequence (DNA): TGCGCCAGCAGCTTGGCTAGCGGGGGGGCCTACAATGAGCAGTTCTTC. This chain uses TRBV5-1 with TRBJ2-1, with 12 nucleotides matching TRBD2. V shed 0 bases, J shed 2 bases, and the junction held 0 bases outside the gene matches. CDR1 and CDR2 from the germline V gene are SGHRS and YFSETQ. The CDR3 is made up of 16 amino acids.

The J gene is TRBJ1-1, the V gene TRBV7-3, with D unresolved. There are 13 residues in the CDR3. The ends were cut back, 5 bases at V and 4 bases at J, with 11 bases in the middle. The germline V gene encodes CDR1 SGHTA and CDR2 FQGTGA. The DNA for the CDR3 is TGTGCCAGCAGCCCCCAACCGGGCACTGAAGCTTTCTTT. This gives the protein CASSPQPGTEAFF.

This rearrangement joins TRBV30 to TRBJ2-5, with TRBD2 as a possible D gene (6 bases). Trimming left V 0 bases short and J 2 bases short, with 13 bases between. CDR1 and CDR2 (germline): GTSNPN, SVGIG (reference sequence). There are 15 residues in the CDR3. The DNA for the CDR3 is TGTGCCTGGAGTGTCCTCTGGGGGGTTCAAGAGACCCAGTACTTC. Amino acids: CAWSVLWGVQETQYF.

This rearrangement joins TRBV11-1 to TRBJ1-2; a weak D match, TRBD1 (6 bases). Germline assignment: CDR1 SGHAT and CDR2 FQDESV (reference sequence). This CDR3 is 13 amino acids long. The V end lost 5 bases, the J end lost 3 bases, and 10 bases lay between the germline ends. CDR3 sequence reads: CASSPTGYYGYTF. In DNA form, the CDR3 reads TGTGCCAGCAGCCCTACAGGGTACTATGGCTACACCTTC.

This clone came up many times. This chain links TRBV29-1 with TRBJ2-5; D gene unclear. CDR1 is SQVTM and CDR2 is ANQGSEA in the germline V gene. The CDR3 is 11 amino acids. V lost 0 bases, J lost 7 bases, and 6 bases lay in between. In DNA form, the CDR3 reads TGCAGCGTTGAAGATGTGGGGACCCAGTACTTC. It is translated as CSVEDVGTQYF.

V is TRBV5-6 and J is TRBJ1-5; TRBD1 matches 7 bases. The V segment lost 3 bases and the J segment 5 bases; nucleotides outside the gene matches: 5. The germline CDR1 and CDR2 sequences are SGHDT and YYEEEE. This CDR3 contains 14 residues. This chain's CDR3 is CASSSRQGYQPQHF. CDR3 nucleotides: TGTGCCAGCAGCTCCAGACAGGGCTATCAGCCCCAGCATTTT.

Comments on this clone: Distinct nucleotide sequences in the sample also encode this CDR3. The rearrangement links TRBV29-1 to TRBJ2-3; maybe TRBD2 (5 bases). This CDR3 is 12 amino acids long. Germline V gives CDR1 SQVTM, CDR2 ANQGSEA. V gave up 6 bases and J gave up 2 bases, with 9 bases separating them. Here the CDR3 reads CSVGSVTDTQYF. The CDR3 DNA follows: TGCAGCGTCGGTAGCGTCACAGATACGCAGTATTTT.